This T cell receptor beta chain appears in the sequencing data of a study of shared T cell receptors in the human thymus (dated by TCRdb to the early 2020s). Looking at the study overall: The study examined how the human thymus generates shared, self-reactive T-cell receptor alpha chains.

Receptors were amplified or captured by the immunoSEQ multiplex PCR assay. The source is immuneACCESS, and TCRdb retained only in-frame sequences with V and J called. Part of the clones is not carried over; for the studies checked, unresolved V genes explain less than half of this, and the remainder is unexplained. Present in this sample are about 660,000 clones, more than 70% of which were seen just once. The leading ten clones occupy over 0.008% of the sample. Concerning this clone itself: Its antigen remains undetermined. Per-base qualities were not stored, and no clone one base away is much larger.

The data also belong to a second study, concerning human thymus T cells. As noted in the second study: In Finland, the donors were immunologically healthy infants who were having open corrective cardiac surgery for congenital heart defects. Thymus tissue was collected as surgical resects that were removed during corrective cardiac surgery. V and J gene segment usage appeared biased in both thymic and peripheral blood repertoires. Highly overlapping thymic TCR repertoires among unrelated individuals were reported in the related research. TCR alpha and beta repertoires from roughly eight infant thymus samples and four related peripheral blood samples were characterized in the study. The infant donors were roughly 7 to 244 days old, and the cohort included six or seven males and two females. After being mechanically released from the tissue, thymocytes were kept at -70 degrees C in pellets of about 8.5-32 million cells. A QIAsymphony instrument was used to extract genomic DNA from frozen cell pellets. The immunoSEQ multiplex PCR assay was used to amplify the TCRB and TCRAD loci from a standardized amount of quality-controlled genomic DNA. The amplicons covered the V(D)J region and were long enough to include the CDR3 and to identify the V and J genes. The amplicons were sequenced on an Illumina platform via the commercial immunoSEQ service. Primer bias and sequencing errors were corrected using previously described methods, and TCRAD and TCRB definitions followed the IMGT database. Analysis of the repertoires was done with immunoSEQ Analyzer 3.0 and VDJTools and included basic statistics, V/J segment usage, diversity estimates, rarefaction and pairwise overlap. Diversity was estimated with Chao1, ChaoE, Efron-Thisted, Shannon and inverse Simpson indices, and also on datasets down-sampled to the smallest sample. Repertoire overlap used strict matching of CDR3 nucleotide sequence, V gene and J gene, with Jaccard-based multidimensional scaling clustering. On average, thymus samples yielded some 810,000 unique TCRB clonotypes, whereas blood samples yielded around 84,000.

Input material: thymocytes. The source of this sequence is a boy younger than two with a congenital heart defect. Donor details come from another sample of the same person, matched by shared clones.

The nucleotide sequence is TGTGCCAGCAGCTCTCTCGGGAGACCTCTCCACAATGAGCAGTTCTTC. This encodes CASSSLGRPLHNEQFF. This chain is built from TRBV11-2 and TRBJ2-1; 6 matching bases give a weak D call of TRBD2. V is shortened by 4 bases, J by 5 bases, and the region joining them spans 18 bases. The CDR3 covers 16 residues, taking in both the cysteine and the phenylalanine. Of all the DNA, just the CDR3 is kept, 48 bases in frame from base 1. The germline V gene sets CDR1 to SGHAT and CDR2 to FQNNGV.